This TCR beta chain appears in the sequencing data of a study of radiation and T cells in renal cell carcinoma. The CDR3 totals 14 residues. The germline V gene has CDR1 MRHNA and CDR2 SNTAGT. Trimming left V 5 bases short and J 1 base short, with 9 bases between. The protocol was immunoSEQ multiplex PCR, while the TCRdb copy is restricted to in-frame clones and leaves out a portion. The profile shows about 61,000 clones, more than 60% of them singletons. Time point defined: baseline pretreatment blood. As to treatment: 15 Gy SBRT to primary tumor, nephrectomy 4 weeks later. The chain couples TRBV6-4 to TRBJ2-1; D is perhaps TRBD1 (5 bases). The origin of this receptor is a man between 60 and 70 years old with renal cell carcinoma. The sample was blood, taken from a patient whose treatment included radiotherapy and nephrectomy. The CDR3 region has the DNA TGTGCCAGCAGTCCTGACAGATCCTACAATGAGCAGTTCTTC. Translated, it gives CASSPDRSYNEQFF.